Described below is a single TCR beta chain sequence and its context. This record comes from a study of blood T cell repertoires in COVID-19. Turning to the study itself: Specimens from acute and convalescent COVID-19 originated in the United States, Italy and Spain. In each case, the material was cDNA or gDNA derived from T cells, B-cell-depleted T cells, or PBMCs.

The CDR3 runs 15 residues. In the authors' workflow: The authors estimated nucleated cell counts from reference gene primer amplification. Profiled with immunoSEQ multiplex PCR; TCRdb holds only in-frame clones, not every one. D and trimming were read from the DNA, whereas the V and J calls and clone size are those reported in that table. The data show about 110,000 clones, around 80% seen once. This chain uses TRBV7-5 with TRBJ1-3; TRBD1 is taken as the D call from the table, unchecked against the DNA. TRBV7-5 is listed as a pseudogene. Sequenced: peripheral blood. The clonotype originates from a man between 65 and 85 years old with acute or convalescent COVID-19. CDR3 bases: TGTGCCAGAAGCGGGGGGACAGCCTCTGGAAACACCATATATTTT. This encodes CARSGGTASGNTIYF.